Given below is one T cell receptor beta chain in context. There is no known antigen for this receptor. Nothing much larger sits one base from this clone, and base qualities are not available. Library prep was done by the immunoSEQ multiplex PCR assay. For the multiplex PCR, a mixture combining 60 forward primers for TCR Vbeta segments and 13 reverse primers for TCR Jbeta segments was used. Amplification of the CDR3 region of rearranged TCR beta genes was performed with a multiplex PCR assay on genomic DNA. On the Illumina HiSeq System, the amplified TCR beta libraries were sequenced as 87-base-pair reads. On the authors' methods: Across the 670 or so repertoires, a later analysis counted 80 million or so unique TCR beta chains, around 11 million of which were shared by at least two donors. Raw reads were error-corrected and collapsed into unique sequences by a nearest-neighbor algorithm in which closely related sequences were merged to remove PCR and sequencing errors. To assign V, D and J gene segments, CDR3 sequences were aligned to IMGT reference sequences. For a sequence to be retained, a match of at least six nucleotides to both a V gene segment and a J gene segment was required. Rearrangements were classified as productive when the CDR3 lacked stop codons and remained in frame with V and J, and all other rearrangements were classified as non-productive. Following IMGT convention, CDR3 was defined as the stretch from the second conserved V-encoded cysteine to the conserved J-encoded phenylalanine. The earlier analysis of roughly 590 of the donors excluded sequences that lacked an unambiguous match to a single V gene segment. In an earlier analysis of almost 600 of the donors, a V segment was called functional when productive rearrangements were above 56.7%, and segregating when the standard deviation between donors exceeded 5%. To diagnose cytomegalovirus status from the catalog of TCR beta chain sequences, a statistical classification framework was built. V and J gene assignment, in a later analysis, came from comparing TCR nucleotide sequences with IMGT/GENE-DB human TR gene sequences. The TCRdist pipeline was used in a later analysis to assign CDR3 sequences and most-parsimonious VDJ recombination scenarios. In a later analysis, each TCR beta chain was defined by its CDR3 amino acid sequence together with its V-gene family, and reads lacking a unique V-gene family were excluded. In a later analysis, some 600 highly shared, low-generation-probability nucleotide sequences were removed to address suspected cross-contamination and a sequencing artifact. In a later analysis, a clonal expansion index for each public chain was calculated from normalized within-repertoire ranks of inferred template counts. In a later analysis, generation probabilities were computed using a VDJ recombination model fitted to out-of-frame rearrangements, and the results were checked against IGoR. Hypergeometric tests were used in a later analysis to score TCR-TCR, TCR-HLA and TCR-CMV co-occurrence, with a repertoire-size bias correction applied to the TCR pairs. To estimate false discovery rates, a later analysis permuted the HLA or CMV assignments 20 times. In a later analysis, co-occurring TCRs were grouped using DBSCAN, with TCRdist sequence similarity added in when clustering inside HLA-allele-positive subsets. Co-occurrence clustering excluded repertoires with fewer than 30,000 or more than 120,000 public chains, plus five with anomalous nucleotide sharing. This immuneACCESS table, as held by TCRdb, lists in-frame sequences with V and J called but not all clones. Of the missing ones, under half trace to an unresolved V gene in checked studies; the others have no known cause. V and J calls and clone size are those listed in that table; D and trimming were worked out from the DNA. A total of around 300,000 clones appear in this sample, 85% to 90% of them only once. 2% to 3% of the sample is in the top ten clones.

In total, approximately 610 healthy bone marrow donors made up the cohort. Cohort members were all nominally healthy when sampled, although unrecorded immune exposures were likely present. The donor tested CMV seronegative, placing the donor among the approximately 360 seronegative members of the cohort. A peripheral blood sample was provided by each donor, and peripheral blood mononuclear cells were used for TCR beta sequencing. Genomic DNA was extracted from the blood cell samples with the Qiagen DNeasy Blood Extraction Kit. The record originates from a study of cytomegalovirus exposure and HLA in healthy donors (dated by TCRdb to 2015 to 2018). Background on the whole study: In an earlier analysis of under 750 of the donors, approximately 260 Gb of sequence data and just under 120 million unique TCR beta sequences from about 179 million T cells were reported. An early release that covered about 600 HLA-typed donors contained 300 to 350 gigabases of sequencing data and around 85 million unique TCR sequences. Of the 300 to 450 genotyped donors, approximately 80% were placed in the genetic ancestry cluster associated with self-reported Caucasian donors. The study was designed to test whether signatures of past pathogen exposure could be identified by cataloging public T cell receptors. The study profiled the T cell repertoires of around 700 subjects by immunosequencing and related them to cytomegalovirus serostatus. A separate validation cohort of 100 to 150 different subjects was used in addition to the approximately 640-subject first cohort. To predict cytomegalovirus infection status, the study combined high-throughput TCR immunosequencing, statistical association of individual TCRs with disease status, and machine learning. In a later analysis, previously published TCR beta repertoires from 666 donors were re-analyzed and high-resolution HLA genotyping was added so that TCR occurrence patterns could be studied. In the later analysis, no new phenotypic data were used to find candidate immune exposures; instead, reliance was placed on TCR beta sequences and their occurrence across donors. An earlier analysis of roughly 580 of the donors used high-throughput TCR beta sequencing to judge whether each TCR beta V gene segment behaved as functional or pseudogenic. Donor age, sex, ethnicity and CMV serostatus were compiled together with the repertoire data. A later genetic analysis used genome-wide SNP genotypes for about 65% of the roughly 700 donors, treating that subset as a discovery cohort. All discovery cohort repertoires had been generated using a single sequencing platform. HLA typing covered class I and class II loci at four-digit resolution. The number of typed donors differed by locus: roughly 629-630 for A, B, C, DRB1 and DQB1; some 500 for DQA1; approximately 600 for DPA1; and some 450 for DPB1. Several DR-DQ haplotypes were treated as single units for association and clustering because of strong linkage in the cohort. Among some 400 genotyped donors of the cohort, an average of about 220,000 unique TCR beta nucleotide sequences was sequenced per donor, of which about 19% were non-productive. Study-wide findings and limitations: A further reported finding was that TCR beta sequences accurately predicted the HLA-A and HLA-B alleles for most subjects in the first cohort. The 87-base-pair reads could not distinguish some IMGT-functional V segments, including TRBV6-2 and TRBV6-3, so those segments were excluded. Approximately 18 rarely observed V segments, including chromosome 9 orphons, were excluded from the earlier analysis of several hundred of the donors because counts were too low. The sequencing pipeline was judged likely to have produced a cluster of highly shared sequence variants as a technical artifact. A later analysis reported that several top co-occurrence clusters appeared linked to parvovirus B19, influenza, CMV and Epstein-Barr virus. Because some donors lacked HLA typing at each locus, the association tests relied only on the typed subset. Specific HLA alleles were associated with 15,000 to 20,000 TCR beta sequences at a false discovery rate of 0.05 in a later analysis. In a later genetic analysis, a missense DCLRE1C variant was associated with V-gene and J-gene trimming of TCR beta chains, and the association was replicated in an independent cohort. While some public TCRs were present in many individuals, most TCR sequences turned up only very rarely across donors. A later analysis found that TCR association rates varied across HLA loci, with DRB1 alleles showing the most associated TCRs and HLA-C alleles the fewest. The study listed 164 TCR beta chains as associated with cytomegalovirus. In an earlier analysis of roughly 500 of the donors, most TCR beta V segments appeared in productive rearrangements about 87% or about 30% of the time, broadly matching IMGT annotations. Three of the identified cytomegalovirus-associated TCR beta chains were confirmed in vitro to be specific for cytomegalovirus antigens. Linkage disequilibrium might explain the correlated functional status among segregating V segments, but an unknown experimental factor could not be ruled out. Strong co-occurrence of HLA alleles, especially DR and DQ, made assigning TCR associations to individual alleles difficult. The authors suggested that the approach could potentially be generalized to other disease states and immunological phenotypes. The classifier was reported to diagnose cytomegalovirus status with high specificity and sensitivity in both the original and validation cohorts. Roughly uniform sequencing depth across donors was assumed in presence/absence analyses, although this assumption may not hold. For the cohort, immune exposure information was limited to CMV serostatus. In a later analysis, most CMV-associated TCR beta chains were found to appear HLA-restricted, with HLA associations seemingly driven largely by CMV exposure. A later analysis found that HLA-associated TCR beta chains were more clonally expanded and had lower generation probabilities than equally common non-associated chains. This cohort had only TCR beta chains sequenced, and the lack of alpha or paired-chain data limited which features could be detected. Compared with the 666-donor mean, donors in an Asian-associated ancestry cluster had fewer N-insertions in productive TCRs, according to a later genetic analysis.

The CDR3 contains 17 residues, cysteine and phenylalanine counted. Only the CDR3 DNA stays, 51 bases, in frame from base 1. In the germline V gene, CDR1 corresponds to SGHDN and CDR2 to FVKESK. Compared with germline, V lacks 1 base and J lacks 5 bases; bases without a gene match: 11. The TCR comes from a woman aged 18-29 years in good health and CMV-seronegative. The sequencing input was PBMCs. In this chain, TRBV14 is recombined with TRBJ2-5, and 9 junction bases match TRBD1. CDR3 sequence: CASSQGIGTGFRETQYF. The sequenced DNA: TGTGCCAGCAGCCAAGGGATCGGGACAGGGTTTCGGGAGACCCAGTACTTC.